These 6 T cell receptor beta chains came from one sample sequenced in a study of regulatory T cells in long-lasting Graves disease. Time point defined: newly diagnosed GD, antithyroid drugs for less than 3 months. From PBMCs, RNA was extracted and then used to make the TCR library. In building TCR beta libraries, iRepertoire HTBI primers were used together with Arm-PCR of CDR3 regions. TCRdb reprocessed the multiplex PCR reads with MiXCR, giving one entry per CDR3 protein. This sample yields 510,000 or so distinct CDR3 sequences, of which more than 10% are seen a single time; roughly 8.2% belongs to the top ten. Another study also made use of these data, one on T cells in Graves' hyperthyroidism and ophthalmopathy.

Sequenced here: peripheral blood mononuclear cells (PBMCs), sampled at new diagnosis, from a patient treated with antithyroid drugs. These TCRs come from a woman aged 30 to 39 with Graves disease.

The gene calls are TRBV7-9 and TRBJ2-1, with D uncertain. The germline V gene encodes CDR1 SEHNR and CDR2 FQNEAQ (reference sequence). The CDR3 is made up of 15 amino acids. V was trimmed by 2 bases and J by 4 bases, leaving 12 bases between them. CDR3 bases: TGTGCCAGCAGCTTAAAAGCTTCTGGTTACAATGAGCAGTTCTTC. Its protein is CASSLKASGYNEQFF.

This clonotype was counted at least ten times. CDR3 sequence: CASSLTGGRTTSGTQYF. The DNA of the CDR3 is TGTGCCAGCAGTTTAACGGGAGGGCGAACGACCTCGGGGACCCAGTACTTC. V gene TRBV12-3 or TRBV12-4 combines with J gene TRBJ2-5, with 8 nucleotides matching TRBD2. This CDR3 contains 17 residues. V dropped 2 bases and J dropped 7; count of bases not matched to a gene: 15.

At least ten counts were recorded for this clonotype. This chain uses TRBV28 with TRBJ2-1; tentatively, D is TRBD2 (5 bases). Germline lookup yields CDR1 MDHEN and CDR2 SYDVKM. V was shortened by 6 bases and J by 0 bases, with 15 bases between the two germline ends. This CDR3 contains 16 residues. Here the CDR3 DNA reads TGTGCCAGCAGCAACGGACTCTTGAGCTCCTACAATGAGCAGTTCTTC. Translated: CASSNGLLSSYNEQFF.

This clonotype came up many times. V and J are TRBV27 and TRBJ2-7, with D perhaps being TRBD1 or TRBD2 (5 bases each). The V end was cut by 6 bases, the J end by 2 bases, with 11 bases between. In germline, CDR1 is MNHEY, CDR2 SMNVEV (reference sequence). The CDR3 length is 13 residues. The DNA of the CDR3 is TGTGCCAGCAGGGGGGACGGTACCTACGAGCAGTACTTC. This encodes CASRGDGTYEQYF.

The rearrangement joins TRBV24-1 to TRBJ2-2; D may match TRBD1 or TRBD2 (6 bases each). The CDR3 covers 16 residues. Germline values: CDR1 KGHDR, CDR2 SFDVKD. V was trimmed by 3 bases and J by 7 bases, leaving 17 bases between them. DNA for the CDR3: TGTGCCACCAGTGATCACGCTAGGGGGGTCGGCGGGGAGCTGTTTTTT. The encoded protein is CATSDHARGVGGELFF.

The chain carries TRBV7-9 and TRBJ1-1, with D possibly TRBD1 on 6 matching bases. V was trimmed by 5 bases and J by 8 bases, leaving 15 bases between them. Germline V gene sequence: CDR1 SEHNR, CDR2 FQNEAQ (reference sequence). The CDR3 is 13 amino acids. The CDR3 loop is CASSLRLGGEAFF. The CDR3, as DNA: TGTGCCAGCAGCCTACGACTAGGGGGAGAAGCTTTCTTT.